This passage covers 9 T cell receptor beta chains from one sample sequenced in a study of T cell responses to AZD1222 COVID-19 vaccine. Method: immunoSEQ multiplex PCR; TCRdb's copy keeps in-frame clones and lacks some. Of about 85,000 clones in the sample, roughly 90% were seen once. The material sequenced was peripheral blood, taken on day 0 of AZD1222 vaccination. The receptors were gathered from an adult in good health.

This chain joins TRBV4-1 and TRBJ2-2, with D unclear. Germline CDR1 MGHRA, CDR2 YSYEKL. V was cut by 4 bases and J by 3 bases, with 12 bases left in between. CDR3 length equals 15 residues. CDR3 DNA: TGCGCCAGCAGCCTCTCGGGTTCGGACACCGGGGAGCTGTTTTTT. It codes for CASSLSGSDTGELFF.

The CDR3 protein is CASSLSRTSGSLNEQFF. CDR3 DNA sequence: TGCGCCAGCAGCCTTTCCCGGACTAGCGGGAGCCTGAATGAGCAGTTCTTC. The chain is built from TRBV4-1 and TRBJ2-1, with 13 bases lining up with TRBD2. Germline lookup yields CDR1 MGHRA and CDR2 YSYEKL. There are 17 residues in the CDR3. The V segment lost 4 bases and the J segment 7 bases; nucleotides outside the gene matches: 10.

This chain links TRBV18 with TRBJ2-7, with 7 bases lining up with TRBD1. The J segment lost 4 bases and the V segment lost 3 bases, leaving 12 bases of the junction unmatched. The CDR3 runs 16 residues. Germline CDR1 is KGHSH and CDR2 is LQKENI. The CDR3 DNA follows: TGTGCCAGCTCACCGACAGGGTTCGCCTCTAAGTACGAGCAGTACTTC. Translating it yields CASSPTGFASKYEQYF.

This chain connects TRBV7-9 to TRBJ1-2; D is unresolved. The V and J ends lost 5 bases and 8 bases respectively, with 15 bases between them. Germline-derived CDR1 and CDR2 are SEHNR and FQNEAQ (reference sequence). The CDR3 spans 13 residues. The CDR3 is CASSGGKGYGYTF. For the CDR3, the DNA is TGTGCCAGCAGCGGTGGGAAAGGCTACGGCTACACCTTC. Using reference TRBV7-9 and TRBJ1-2 for the parts outside the CDR3, the full variable domain is DTGVSQNPRHKITKRGQNVTFRCDPISEHNRLYWYRQTLGQGPEFLTYFQNEAQLEKSRLLSDRFSAERPKGSFSTLEIQRTEQGDSAMYLCASSGGKGYGYTFGSGTRLTVV.

This chain connects TRBV5-1 to TRBJ1-2; possibly TRBD1 for D (6 bases). Trimming took off 4 bases at V and 7 bases at J, with 17 bases between the two ends. Germline V gene sequence: CDR1 SGHRS, CDR2 YFSETQ. This CDR3 has 14 residues. The CDR3 is CASSPGQPTGGYTF. The DNA of the CDR3 is TGCGCCAGCAGCCCAGGACAGCCTACGGGTGGCTACACCTTC.

The chain's CDR3 is CAISESYGGGNTEAFF. CDR3 DNA sequence: TGTGCCATCAGTGAGTCGTATGGGGGCGGGAACACTGAAGCTTTCTTT. The genes are TRBV10-3 and TRBJ1-1; maybe TRBD1 (6 bases). V was clipped by 0 bases and J by 1 base, with 12 bases between them. The CDR3 sequence is 16 residues long. Germline CDR1 reads ENHRY; CDR2 reads SYGVKD.

The CDR3 nucleotides read TGTGCCAGTAGTAATTTCGGGCACACCGGGGAGCTGTTTTTT. Its translation: CASSNFGHTGELFF. This chain connects TRBV19 to TRBJ2-2; unclear D gene. Germline V gene sequence: CDR1 LNHDA, CDR2 SQIVND (reference sequence). The CDR3 sequence is 14 residues long. V lost 4 bases and J lost 3, with 9 bases in between.

This rearrangement joins TRBV29-1 to TRBJ2-1, with 10 bases aligning to TRBD2. The V gene end was trimmed by 0 bases and the J gene end by 5 bases; junction bases not matched to a gene: 4. This CDR3 region has 15 residues. Germline loops: CDR1 SQVTM, CDR2 ANQGSEA. CDR3 in amino acids: CSVEEVSGGHNEQFF. CDR3 sequence (DNA): TGCAGCGTTGAAGAGGTTAGCGGGGGGCACAATGAGCAGTTCTTC.

The CDR3 protein is CASSTSPTGLGDGYTF. CDR3 nucleotides: TGTGCCAGCTCAACATCACCCACAGGGTTGGGGGATGGCTACACCTTC. The chain couples TRBV18 to TRBJ1-2; the D gene is possibly TRBD1 (6 bases). Trimming took off 5 bases at V and 6 bases at J, with 22 bases between the two ends. Germline V gene lookup returns CDR1 KGHSH and CDR2 LQKENI. The CDR3 covers 16 residues.